The 9 T cell receptor beta chains in this list originate from one sample, sequenced in a study of technical replicates of blood from a few donors. Sequencing was performed with immunoSEQ multiplex PCR; in TCRdb, only in-frame clones are kept and a portion is missing. Here the sample spans tens of thousands of clones, roughly 96% being singletons. Sequencing input: T cells isolated from PBMCs. The receptors were sampled from a human donor in good health.

The rearrangement joins TRBV2 to TRBJ2-5; 7 bases agree with TRBD2. The CDR3 spans 17 residues. CDR1 is SNHLY and CDR2 is FYNNEI in the germline V gene. After removal of 3 bases from V and 4 bases from J, the junction contained 14 bases not matched to a gene. The CDR3 reads CASSDIYAGEVGETQYF. CDR3 in DNA: TGTGCCAGCAGTGATATCTATGCGGGAGAGGTGGGAGAGACCCAGTACTTC. The entire variable domain, with the rest obtained from reference TRBV2 and TRBJ2-5, is as follows: EPEVTQTPSHQVTQMGQEVILRCVPISNHLYFYWYRQILGQKVEFLVSFYNNEISEKSEIFDDQFSVERPDGSNFTLKIRSTKLEDSAMYFCASSDIYAGEVGETQYFGPGTRLLVL.

The rearrangement links TRBV7-9 to TRBJ2-1; 8 nucleotides align to TRBD2. Germline values: CDR1 SEHNR, CDR2 FQNEAQ (reference sequence). V shed 1 base and J 7 bases; nucleotides not matched to a gene: 9. The CDR3 runs 16 residues. The CDR3 is CASSLGYLAGENEQFF. CDR3 DNA sequence: TGTGCCAGCAGCTTAGGTTACCTAGCGGGCGAGAATGAGCAGTTCTTC.

The chain combines TRBV4-3 with TRBJ2-7, with TRBD2 matching 14 bases. CDR1 is LGHNA, CDR2 YSLEER, per germline. The V segment lost 4 bases and the J segment 2 bases; nucleotides outside the gene matches: 1. This CDR3 contains 15 residues. The CDR3 is CASSPGLAGAYEQYF. DNA for the CDR3: TGCGCCAGCAGCCCGGGACTAGCGGGAGCCTACGAGCAGTACTTC.

This chain joins TRBV25-1 and TRBJ2-3; 7 bases match TRBD1. This CDR3 has 13 residues. Trimming took 7 bases from V and 4 from J; bases not matched to a gene: 5. Germline V gene data show CDR1 as MGHDK and CDR2 as SYGVNS. The CDR3, as DNA: TGTGCCAGCATTAGACAGGGAGCAGATACGCAGTATTTT. Translating it yields CASIRQGADTQYF.

J is TRBJ1-2 and V is TRBV5-4, with TRBD1 matching 12 bases. CDR3 size: 15 residues. The germline V gene encodes CDR1 SGHNT and CDR2 YYREEE (reference sequence). With V trimmed by 1 base and J by 8 bases, 6 bases remained unmatched. The chain's CDR3 is CASSLPGTGGGGYTF. The DNA of the CDR3 is TGTGCCAGCAGCTTGCCCGGGACAGGGGGCGGCGGCTACACCTTC.

In nucleotides, the CDR3 is TGTGCCAGCAGCCGAGACTGGAACACTGAAGCTTTCTTT. It codes for CASSRDWNTEAFF. V usage is TRBV7-9 and J usage is TRBJ1-1; unclear D gene. CDR3 length equals 13 residues. V was cut by 5 bases and J by 1 base, with 8 bases left in between. Germline lookup yields CDR1 SEHNR and CDR2 FQNEAQ (reference sequence).

The J gene is TRBJ1-1, the V gene TRBV19, with D unresolved. Trimming took off 6 bases at V and 3 bases at J, with 11 bases between the two ends. Germline V gives CDR1 LNHDA, CDR2 SQIVND (reference sequence). CDR3 length: 13 amino acids. CDR3 sequence reads: CASRVGSHTEAFF. Written as DNA, the CDR3 is TGTGCCAGTAGAGTCGGGAGTCACACTGAAGCTTTCTTT.

The genes are TRBV9 and TRBJ1-3; D may be TRBD1 (5 bases). With 0 bases removed from V and 4 bases from J, the gap between germline ends came to 11 bases. The CDR3 extends over 15 amino acids. Germline assignment: CDR1 SGDLS and CDR2 YYNGEE. The CDR3 nucleotides read TGTGCCAGCAGCGTAGGACAGACACTCGGAAACACCATATATTTT. This translates into CASSVGQTLGNTIYF.

V gene TRBV5-6 combines with J gene TRBJ1-1; TRBD1 might be the D (6 bases). Between the trimmed V and J ends, which lost 2 bases and 0 bases, there was a span of 14 bases. The CDR3 extends over 16 amino acids. The germline V gene encodes CDR1 SGHDT and CDR2 YYEEEE. CDR3 sequence (DNA): TGTGCCAGCAGCTTAACGGCAGGGGCCTTGAACACTGAAGCTTTCTTT. Amino acids: CASSLTAGALNTEAFF.